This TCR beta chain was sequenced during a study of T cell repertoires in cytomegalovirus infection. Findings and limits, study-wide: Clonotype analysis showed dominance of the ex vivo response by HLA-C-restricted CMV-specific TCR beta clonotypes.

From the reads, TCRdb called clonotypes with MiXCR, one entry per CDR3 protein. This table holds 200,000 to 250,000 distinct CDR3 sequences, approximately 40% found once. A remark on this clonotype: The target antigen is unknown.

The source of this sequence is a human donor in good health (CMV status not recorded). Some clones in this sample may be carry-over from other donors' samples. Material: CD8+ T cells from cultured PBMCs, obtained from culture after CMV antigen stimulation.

The CDR3 DNA reads TGTGCCAGCAGTTTCGGGGGACAGGGTGGTCAGCCCCAGCATTTT. This codes for CASSFGGQGGQPQHF. The V call is TRBV27, the J call TRBJ1-5; 9 bases are shared with TRBD1. The germline V gene encodes CDR1 MNHEY and CDR2 SMNVEV (reference sequence). V was clipped by 3 bases and J by 6 bases; unmatched bases: 6. The CDR3 is 15 residues long.